This record covers a single T cell receptor (beta chain). Its antigen is currently not known. No clone much larger than this one lies a single base away; base qualities are absent. Receptor amplification or capture employed the immunoSEQ multiplex PCR assay. TCRdb stores this immuneACCESS table with in-frame sequences only. Part of the clones is absent; in the studies checked, under half of the shortfall reflects unresolved V genes, and no reason is known for the rest. The sample has roughly 32,000 clones on record, 75% to 95% of them singletons. The ten largest clonotypes hold around 3.6% of the sample. This entry comes from a study of T cell changes during pregnancy in multiple sclerosis (dated by TCRdb to the late 2010s). Background for the entire study: The study looked at changes in the T cell repertoire across pregnancy in women with multiple sclerosis.

CDR1 and CDR2, per the germline V gene, are SGHRS and YFSETQ. The CDR3 has 16 amino acids, counting the end cysteine and phenylalanine. Only the CDR3 DNA stays, 48 bases, in frame from base 1. Trimming accounts for 1 base at V and 5 bases at J, while the number of junction bases matched to no gene is 10. The rearrangement joined TRBV5-1 to TRBJ2-7, with 9 junctional bases fitting TRBD1. The TCR sequence derives from a female donor in good health, enrolled as a control in a pregnancy study. The sample was CD8+ T cells from peripheral blood mononuclear cells, taken in the second trimester of pregnancy. Read as DNA, the sequence is TGCGCCAGCAGCTTGTCTTCCGGGACAGGGACAAACGAGCAGTACTTC. It translates as CASSLSSGTGTNEQYF.